This TCR beta chain was identified during a study of vaccination effects on CD4 cells after COVID-19. The study's findings and limits: Vaccine-induced new clones formed most post-vaccine spike-reactive clones in convalescents.

ViraFEST expansion of antigen-specific CD4+ T cells with viral peptide pools preceded sequencing. The authors isolated CD4+ T cells after less than eleven days of culture. From March to December 2020, the person had a SARS-CoV-2 infection that was confirmed by PCR. Wells each received more than 1.5 million PBMC, cultured with 9 to 10 IU/ml IL-2 and about 9 ug/ml peptides. Cultures received IL-2 medium that replaced half the medium on days 3 and 7. The CDR3 is 15 amino acids. The V end lost 5 bases, the J end lost 0 bases, and 10 bases lay between the germline ends. Germline CDR1 reads SGHAT; CDR2 reads FQNNGV. A note on this clone: What it binds is not known.

The data were produced by immunoSEQ multiplex PCR, yet TCRdb's version contains in-frame clones alone and is incomplete. The profile covers nearly 45,000 clones, with under 80% appearing a single time and about 31% taken by the ten largest. The sequencing used CD4+ T cells from PBMCs cultured with a peptide pool, collected before COVID-19 vaccination. The receptor was isolated from a human donor who had a prior SARS-CoV-2 infection. This chain joins TRBV11-2 and TRBJ2-2; no clear D. The CDR3 sequence: CASSLFSANTGELFF. In nucleotides, the CDR3 is TGTGCCAGCAGCCTTTTCAGCGCGAACACCGGGGAGCTGTTTTTT.